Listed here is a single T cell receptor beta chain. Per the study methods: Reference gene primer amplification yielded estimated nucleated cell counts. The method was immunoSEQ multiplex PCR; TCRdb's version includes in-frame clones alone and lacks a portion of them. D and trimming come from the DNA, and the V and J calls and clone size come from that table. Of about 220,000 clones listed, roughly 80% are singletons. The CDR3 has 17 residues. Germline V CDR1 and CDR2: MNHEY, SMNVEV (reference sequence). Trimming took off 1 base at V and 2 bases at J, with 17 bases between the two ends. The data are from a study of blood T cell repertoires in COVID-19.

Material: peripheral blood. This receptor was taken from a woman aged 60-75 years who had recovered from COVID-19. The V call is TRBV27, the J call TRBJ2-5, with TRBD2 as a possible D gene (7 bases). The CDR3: CASSLLGGGRGQETQYF. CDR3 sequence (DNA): TGTGCCAGCAGTTTATTAGGGGGGGGTAGGGGGCAAGAGACCCAGTACTTC.